This paragraph reports one T cell receptor beta chain. This clonotype was recorded a few times. It has no known antigen specificity. No base quality values were provided; no much bigger clone lies one nucleotide off. Receptor libraries were prepared by multiplex PCR. The instrument was an Illumina HiSeq 4000. iRepertoire HTBI primers and Arm-PCR amplification of CDR3 regions were used to construct TCR beta libraries. Gel purification was performed on PCR products prior to sequencing. Per the source publication's procedure: Gene usage analysis of CDR3 amino acid clonotypes relied on the 60 or so TRBV and 14 TRBJ segments identified across samples. Filtered high-quality paired reads were merged into contigs using COPE and FqMerger. BLAST was used to align contigs to IMGT TRBV, TRBD and TRBJ reference genes, and CDR3 was defined according to IMGT. Any clonotype with a frequency above 0.1% was counted as a highly expanded clone. Shannon entropy was used to measure repertoire diversity, and the Gini coefficient was used to measure V-J evenness. Public clonotypes were defined as clonotypes shared by more than one individual. TCRdb itself trimmed the public reads at Q25 with fastp, ran MiXCR and retained productive beta chains. Rows with one shared CDR3 protein collapse into an entry with the most common genes and DNA. TCRdb, not the authors, supplied the V and J calls. This sample holds 400,000 to 550,000 distinct CDR3 sequences; less than 20% were observed only once. 9.5% to 12% of the sample belongs to the ten largest clones.

The data were taken from a study of regulatory T cells in long-lasting Graves disease (TCRdb year 2021). The study in broad terms: Newly diagnosed Graves' disease patients had taken antithyroid drugs for less than 3 months. The study took place in China and was registered as a clinical trial. This study used TCR sequencing and RNA sequencing of peripheral blood to compare persistent Graves' disease patients against newly diagnosed Graves' disease patients. A total of 33 samples underwent TCR sequencing, from about 13 patients with persistent Graves' disease and 20 patients with newly diagnosed Graves' disease.

Interpreted using the paper, the time point label stands for: newly diagnosed GD, antithyroid drugs for less than 3 months. RNA was extracted from PBMCs in TRIzol for both TCR sequencing and RNA sequencing. Graves' disease was diagnosed according to American Thyroid Association guidelines. The patients came from an endocrinology department in Xi'an, China. From each patient, approximately 10 milliliters of peripheral blood was collected into an EDTA anticoagulant tube. Ficoll Paque Plus density gradient separation was used to isolate PBMCs, and no additional T cell sorting was done. An Agilent 2100 Bioanalyzer and agarose gel were used to check RNA quality, while a NanoDrop 2000 measured RNA concentration. Overall study results and their limits: The authors noted that the small sample size was a limitation that may lower accuracy. Persistent patients shared more public clonotypes among themselves (around 2,500) than newly diagnosed patients did (approximately 870). Sequencing and analysis were limited to the TCR beta chain. Because the primary lesion, thyroid tissue, could not be accessed, the study looked at peripheral blood alone. Compared with newly diagnosed patients, patients with persistent Graves' disease had lower TCR Shannon entropy and fewer highly expanded clones, which suggests clonal expansion.

The sample also formed part of further work on T cells in Graves' hyperthyroidism and ophthalmopathy. That second report states: A patient counted as having stable Graves' hyperthyroidism if no progression to ophthalmopathy occurred over 18 months of follow-up. Hyperthyroidism patients were aged 18 to 65 years and newly diagnosed, with disease duration of less than 2 months. Exclusion was applied to patients with uncontrolled infections, other autoimmune diseases, pregnancy or lactation. Diagnoses relied on clinical symptoms, serum thyroxine and TRAb, thyroid ultrasound and orbital computed tomography. A first-round RT-PCR of the TCR CDR3 used the HTBI primer set with the Qiagen OneStep RT-PCR kit. Most expanded thyroid clonotypes (frequency above 0.001) were also detected in blood, suggesting blood repertoires may reflect thyroid immune responses. A 13 V-J signature model separated ophthalmopathy from stable hyperthyroidism, with around 90% sensitivity and roughly 81% specificity in cross-validation and 80%/75% in testing. In validation, progression to ophthalmopathy was predicted by the model with nearly 71% sensitivity and roughly 76% specificity, a median of about 6.4 months before onset. A discovery cohort of roughly 100 patients, roughly 43 with Graves' ophthalmopathy and under 60 with stable Graves' hyperthyroidism, was used to find distinguishing TCR V-J signatures. An independent validation cohort of about 20 hyperthyroidism patients and about 16 patients who later progressed to ophthalmopathy tested prospective prediction of ophthalmopathy. For training and testing, the roughly 100 patients in the discovery cohort were randomly divided in a 7:3 ratio. In roughly six Graves' hyperthyroidism patients, the study also compared T-cell repertoires from thyroid tissue with T-cell repertoires from blood. After blood sampling, hyperthyroidism patients were treated with methimazole at a starting dose of 30 mg daily, and ophthalmopathy patients were treated with high-dose intravenous methylprednisolone. Libraries were constructed in a second round of multiplex PCR, after which size selection and purification were performed. Libraries were sequenced paired-end with 100 bp reads on an Illumina HiSeq2000. SOAPnuke was used to process the raw data, with reads discarded if the reads contained adapters or uncalled bases, had a mean Phred below 15, or lacked an exact constant-primer or identifier match. COPE v1.2.5 was used to merge high-quality paired reads, and clonotypes were defined as unique nucleotide sequences. MiTCR v1.1 was used to align clonotypes to the IMGT TRBV, TRBD and TRBJ reference segments. Analysis was restricted to V-J combinations with a frequency above 0.0001, which covered 99.2% of repertoires. A TCS score was defined as the ratio between F50 (clonal expansion) and ExV (chaos), using BLOSUM62-based TCRdist between CDR3 peptides within each V-J. Welch's t-statistics and random forest reduced 514 V-J features to 13, which were used in a naive Bayes classifier (R e1071). Sample size was not statistically predetermined, and investigators were not blinded to group allocation. TCR Vbeta CDR3 sequencing of around 130 peripheral blood samples (roughly 41 ophthalmopathy, around 80 hyperthyroidism and approximately 17 progressor patients) is reported in the paper.

Specimen: peripheral blood mononuclear cells (PBMCs), collected at new diagnosis, from a patient treated with antithyroid drugs. This clonotype was obtained from a woman in her twenties or thirties with Graves disease. Donor details come from another sample of the same person, matched by shared clones.

The CDR3 amino acid sequence is: CSAGGRFSNTGELFF. The DNA sequence is as follows: TGCAGTGCTGGGGGGAGGTTCTCGAACACCGGGGAGCTGTTTTTT. Rearrangement joined TRBV20-1 to TRBJ2-2; the D segment could be TRBD2, given 6 matching bases. Including cysteine and phenylalanine, the CDR3 has 15 amino acids. Only the CDR3 portion is preserved as DNA: 45 bases, with reading frame beginning at the first base. CDR1 is given as DFQATT and CDR2 as SNEGSKA, both from the germline V gene (reference sequence). V is reduced by 5 bases and J by 0 bases, leaving a spacing of 13 bases between them.